The sequence of this T cell receptor (beta chain) was determined in a study of metastatic and nonmetastatic thyroid tumors. Overall study context: Repertoires from malignant and benign thyroid patients were compared across blood and tumor or nodule tissue.

This clone was observed a handful of times. Its target is unknown. An end of the junction differs from the germline gene, which may be a read error. As handled by the study authors: Construction of a distant-metastasis classifier for papillary thyroid cancer relied on CDR3 differences across clinicopathological groups. MiXCR was used by TCRdb to re-call the PCR reads. These V and J calls derive from TCRdb rather than the authors' analysis. The table shows under 45,000 clones, with about a third occurring only once. Ahead of thyroid surgery, no patient had received treatment of any kind. Study-wide findings and caveats: The study reportedly found significantly higher TCR beta diversity in malignant thyroid tumors than benign nodules, in blood and tumor.

This CDR3 comprises 13 residues. The germline gives CDR1 MNHNS, CDR2 SASEGT. Sequencing used tumor tissue. This clonotype was sampled from a female donor with papillary thyroid cancer or a benign thyroid nodule (not recorded which). Some clones in this sample may be carry-over from other donors' samples. The chain recombines TRBV6-1 with TRBJ1-5; D remains ambiguous. The CDR3 nucleotides are TGTGCCAGCAGGAATTTAGGCAATCATCCCCAGCATTTT. It translates to CASRNLGNHPQHF.